This T cell receptor (beta chain) was recovered during a study of blood T cell repertoires in COVID-19. Data came from immunoSEQ multiplex PCR; TCRdb stores just in-frame clones and leaves some out. The sample yields 470,000 or so clones, 75% to 90% seen once. With V trimmed by 1 base and J by 3 bases, 6 bases remained unmatched. The CDR3 is 18 amino acids. CDR1 and CDR2 (germline): LGHNT, FRNRAP. This sequence was found in a human donor in a cohort sampled during active COVID-19. Sequenced material: peripheral blood. The chain uses TRBV12-5 and TRBJ2-3; 14 bases fit TRBD2. The CDR3 region is CASGLAGTSGSRTDTQYF. CDR3 nucleotide sequence: TGTGCTAGTGGTTTGGCCGGGACTAGCGGGAGTAGGACAGATACGCAGTATTTT.